The 27 T cell receptor beta chains in this list originate from one sample, sequenced in a study of blood T cell repertoires in COVID-19. Generated by immunoSEQ multiplex PCR, the TCRdb table keeps only in-frame clones and is missing some. The data show under 500,000 clones, 70% to 90% seen once. The sequencing input was PBMCs or T cells enriched from blood (not recorded which). Receptor source: a woman under 30 with acute COVID-19.

This clone was recorded a few times. Mismatch with germline at one junction end may stem from a read error. The V gene is TRBV27, the J gene TRBJ1-6, with D uncertain. The germline V gene has CDR1 MNHEY and CDR2 SMNVEV (reference sequence). The CDR3 consists of 15 residues. As DNA, the CDR3 is TGTGCCAGCAGTGATGCCACTACGTATAGTTCACCCCTCCACTTT. It yields the protein CASSDATTYSSPLHF.

Written as DNA, the CDR3 is TGTGCCAGCAGCATCGGGGGGGCCTCCCAAGAGACCCAGTACTTC. This translates into CASSIGGASQETQYF. The chain uses TRBV5-4 and TRBJ2-5; 8 bases agree with TRBD2. Germline V gives CDR1 SGHNT, CDR2 YYREEE (reference sequence). The CDR3 is made up of 15 amino acids. Germline trimming cut 4 bases from V and 1 base from J; bases unmatched to any gene: 6.

V is TRBV14 and J is TRBJ1-2, with D perhaps matching TRBD1 (5 bases). CDR1 is SGHDN and CDR2 is FVKESK in the germline V gene. V shed 4 bases and J shed 5 bases, with 8 bases lying between them. The CDR3 spans 12 residues. The CDR3 DNA reads TGTGCCAGCAGCCCAGCAGGGTATGGCTACACCTTC. Translated, it gives CASSPAGYGYTF.

The chain joins TRBV11-2 to TRBJ1-2; D gene unclear. The CDR3 covers 14 residues. In germline, CDR1 is SGHAT, CDR2 FQNNGV. V lost 1 base, J lost 4 bases, and 10 bases lay in between. The CDR3 protein is CASSLAGTSYGYTF. CDR3 coding DNA: TGTGCCAGCAGCTTAGCAGGTACCAGCTATGGCTACACCTTC.

The chain is built from TRBV6-2 or TRBV6-3 and TRBJ2-5; D unclear. Trimming left V 2 bases short and J 5 bases short, with 6 bases between. Germline V lookup: CDR1 MNHEY, CDR2 SVGEGT. The CDR3 sequence is 12 residues long. CDR3 in amino acids: CASSYREETQYF. As DNA, the CDR3 is TGTGCCAGCAGTTACCGCGAGGAGACCCAGTACTTC.

This clone was counted a single time. This chain joins TRBV4-3 and TRBJ2-2, with TRBD2 as a possible D gene (5 bases). From germline, CDR1 is LGHNA and CDR2 YSLEER. This CDR3 spans 14 amino acids. Trimming pared 2 bases from V and 1 base from J, leaving 5 bases between. The CDR3 nucleotides are TGCGCCAGCAGCCAAAGCGGGAACACCGGGGAGCTGTTTTTT. It specifies CASSQSGNTGELFF.

This clone was observed a single time. The rearrangement joins TRBV30 to TRBJ1-1; tentative D call: TRBD1 (5 bases). Trimming cost V 7 bases and J 1 base, with 13 bases left between them. CDR1 is GTSNPN, CDR2 SVGIG, per germline (reference sequence). This CDR3 has 13 residues. The CDR3 region is CASPGHPNTEAFF. For the CDR3, the DNA is TGTGCCTCCCCCGGACACCCGAACACTGAAGCTTTCTTT.

The V gene is TRBV24-1, the J gene TRBJ1-2; TRBD1 aligns across 7 bases. V was clipped by 4 bases and J by 4 bases; unmatched bases: 5. The CDR3 extends over 14 amino acids. Looked up from germline, CDR1 is KGHDR and CDR2 is SFDVKD. The CDR3 is CATSDPDRFYGYTF. As DNA, the CDR3 is TGTGCCACCAGTGACCCGGACAGGTTCTATGGCTACACCTTC.

The chain has TRBV15 and TRBJ1-3; unclear D gene. The germline V gene has CDR1 LNHNV and CDR2 YYDKDF (reference sequence). The CDR3 runs to 14 residues. Deletions cut 0 bases from V and 0 bases from J, with 3 bases between. The CDR3 spells CATSREASGNTIYF. CDR3 coding DNA: TGTGCCACCAGCAGAGAGGCCTCTGGAAACACCATATATTTT.

This clone occurred a few times. This chain links TRBV2 with TRBJ1-3; 7 positions match TRBD1. Per the germline V gene, CDR1 is SNHLY and CDR2 is FYNNEI. V was clipped by 4 bases and J by 6 bases; unmatched bases: 6. The CDR3 runs to 14 residues. In nucleotides, the CDR3 is TGTGCCAGCAGTGCAACCCAGGGGGAAAACACCATATATTTT. Residues: CASSATQGENTIYF.

In DNA, the CDR3 is TGTGCCAGCAGCTCGGCAGGGTCCTCTGGAAACACCATATATTTT. Residues: CASSSAGSSGNTIYF. J is TRBJ1-3 and V is TRBV7-9, with D perhaps TRBD1 (5 bases). The CDR3 is made up of 15 amino acids. Germline V gene lookup returns CDR1 SEHNR and CDR2 FQNEAQ (reference sequence). V was clipped by 4 bases and J by 0 bases, with 10 bases between them.

This clone appeared once. The chain uses TRBV28 and TRBJ1-5, with 7 bases identical to TRBD1. Germline lookup yields CDR1 MDHEN and CDR2 SYDVKM. Trimming took 5 bases from V and 1 from J; bases not matched to a gene: 17. The CDR3 consists of 19 residues. The CDR3 nucleotides are TGTGCCAGCAGTGTTACCGGGACAGCGGTCGACTTGAGCAATCAGCCCCAGCATTTT. Its translation: CASSVTGTAVDLSNQPQHF.

CDR3 protein: CASSPGTSGRDTQYF. DNA of the CDR3: TGTGCCAGCAGCCCGGGGACTAGCGGGAGAGATACGCAGTATTTT. V gene TRBV7-9 combines with J gene TRBJ2-3, with 14 bases lining up with TRBD2. The V gene end was trimmed by 5 bases and the J gene end by 5 bases; junction bases not matched to a gene: 3. CDR3 length: 15 residues. Germline V gene sequence: CDR1 SEHNR, CDR2 FQNEAQ (reference sequence).

The CDR3 loop reads CSVGQGPNYGYTF. DNA of the CDR3: TGCAGCGTTGGACAGGGACCTAACTATGGCTACACCTTC. The J gene is TRBJ1-2, the V gene TRBV29-1; TRBD1 aligns across 7 bases. Germline lookup yields CDR1 SQVTM and CDR2 ANQGSEA. J was trimmed by 0 bases and V by 4 bases; bases with no gene match: 2. The CDR3 covers 13 residues. The whole variable domain, filled in from reference TRBV29-1 and TRBJ1-2, reads SAVISQKPSRDICQRGTSLTIQCQVDSQVTMMFWYRQQPGQSLTLIATANQGSEATYESGFVIDKFPISRPNLTFSTLTVSNMSPEDSSIYLCSVGQGPNYGYTFGSGTRLTVV.

The chain employs TRBV20-1 and TRBJ2-5; D is possibly TRBD1 (5 bases). Deletions cut 3 bases from V and 2 bases from J, with 10 bases between. CDR1 is DFQATT, CDR2 SNEGSKA, per germline (reference sequence). The CDR3 totals 13 residues. The DNA for the CDR3 is TGCAGTGCTAGTCAGGGTCATCAAGAGACCCAGTACTTC. Translated: CSASQGHQETQYF.

V and J are TRBV9 and TRBJ2-5, with a possible D match to TRBD1 (5 bases). Germline V CDR1 and CDR2: SGDLS, YYNGEE. CDR3 length: 12 amino acids. V was cut by 0 bases and J by 5 bases, with 5 bases left in between. The CDR3 region is CASSVEGETQYF. In nucleotides, the CDR3 is TGTGCCAGCAGCGTAGAGGGGGAGACCCAGTACTTC. Supplemented by reference TRBV9 and TRBJ2-5, the full variable domain reads DSGVTQTPKHLITATGQRVTLRCSPRSGDLSVYWYQQSLDQGLQFLIQYYNGEERAKGNILERFSAQQFPDLHSELNLSSLELGDSALYFCASSVEGETQYFGPGTRLLVL.

This chain uses TRBV9 with TRBJ2-2, with a weak D call TRBD1 (6 bases). Germline V lookup: CDR1 SGDLS, CDR2 YYNGEE. Trimming stripped 5 bases from V and 9 bases from J, with 14 bases between. This CDR3 comprises 13 residues. The CDR3 coding sequence is TGTGCCAGCAGTGCTACAGGGTCGCGGGAGCTGTTTTTT. Translation gives CASSATGSRELFF.

Of note for this clone: Other DNA sequences of this sample code for an identical CDR3. This sequence joins TRBV29-1 and TRBJ2-5; 8 positions agree with TRBD1. The CDR3 totals 12 residues. Germline-derived CDR1 and CDR2 are SQVTM and ANQGSEA. V lost 3 bases and J lost 5; bases outside the gene matches: 2. CDR3 region: CSVETGEETQYF. The CDR3 nucleotides are TGCAGCGTTGAGACAGGGGAGGAGACCCAGTACTTC.

This chain links TRBV10-3 with TRBJ1-6; D is uncertain. Germline lookup yields CDR1 ENHRY and CDR2 SYGVKD. V was trimmed by 7 bases and J by 7 bases, leaving 14 bases between them. The CDR3 loop spans 14 amino acids. CDR3: CAITDLPGNSPLHF. DNA of the CDR3: TGTGCCATCACGGACCTCCCGGGAAATTCACCCCTCCACTTT.

The chain employs TRBV4-1 and TRBJ2-3; TRBD2 might be the D (6 bases). CDR1 and CDR2 from the germline V gene are MGHRA and YSYEKL. There are 16 residues in the CDR3. The V and J ends lost 0 bases and 0 bases respectively, with 10 bases between them. The CDR3, as DNA: TGCGCCAGCAGCCAAGAAGCGGGCACTAGCACAGATACGCAGTATTTT. Protein product: CASSQEAGTSTDTQYF.

The count of this clone is one. CDR3 amino acids: CASDVGQASLAPQHF. The CDR3 coding sequence is TGTGCCAGCGATGTTGGGCAGGCAAGCCTTGCGCCCCAGCATTTT. The V and J genes are TRBV28 and TRBJ1-5; D remains ambiguous. V gave up 8 bases and J gave up 9 bases, with 23 bases separating them. The length of the CDR3 is 15 residues. Germline V lookup: CDR1 MDHEN, CDR2 SYDVKM.

The chain employs TRBV13 and TRBJ2-2; D uncertain. The V gene's germline CDR1 is PRHDT and CDR2 FYEKMQ (reference sequence). The CDR3 length is 13 residues. V was clipped by 1 base and J by 4 bases, with 4 bases between them. The DNA of the CDR3 is TGTGCCAGCAGCTTAGTCGGCACCGGGGAGCTGTTTTTT. Amino acid sequence: CASSLVGTGELFF.

This clone occurred once. The chain carries TRBV5-4 and TRBJ2-5, with 8 nucleotides matching TRBD2. The junction had 3 bases not matched to a gene; V was cut back by 4 bases and J by 1 base. CDR1 and CDR2 (germline): SGHNT, YYREEE (reference sequence). CDR3 length equals 14 residues. In DNA, the CDR3 is TGTGCCAGCAGCCGAGCGGGGGCCCAAGAGACCCAGTACTTC. Amino acid sequence: CASSRAGAQETQYF.

The gene calls are TRBV25-1 and TRBJ1-2; D gene ambiguous. CDR1 and CDR2 from the germline V gene are MGHDK and SYGVNS. The CDR3 consists of 16 residues. V shed 3 bases and J shed 5 bases, with 19 bases lying between them. The DNA for the CDR3 is TGTGCCAGCAGTGACTCAAAAAAGACCCGCGGGTATGGCTACACCTTC. Protein product: CASSDSKKTRGYGYTF.

Concerning this clone: Distinct nucleotide sequences in the sample also encode this CDR3. Written as DNA, the CDR3 is TGTGCCAGCAGCCAGGACAGGGGGGCTTTCTTT. This encodes CASSQDRGAFF. The chain links TRBV3-1 (or the pseudogene TRBV3-2) to TRBJ1-1, with 10 bases matching TRBD1. With 3 bases clipped from V and 11 bases from J, the junction kept 0 bases outside the gene matches. This CDR3 has 11 residues. In germline, CDR1 is LGHDT, CDR2 YNNKEL (reference sequence).

This clone came up once. This chain connects TRBV13 to TRBJ2-1; perhaps TRBD2 as D (5 bases). V was cut by 3 bases and J by 6 bases, with 15 bases left in between. The CDR3 loop spans 15 amino acids. Germline V gene data show CDR1 as PRHDT and CDR2 as FYEKMQ (reference sequence). The CDR3 DNA reads as TGTGCCAGCAGCTTTGGGCGGGCCGCGCCCAATGAGCAGTTCTTC. Protein product: CASSFGRAAPNEQFF.

V and J are TRBV11-2 and TRBJ2-2; 10 nucleotides agree with TRBD1. Germline V gene data show CDR1 as SGHAT and CDR2 as FQNNGV. This CDR3 is 15 amino acids long. After removal of 5 bases from V and 7 bases from J, the junction contained 7 bases not matched to a gene. In DNA, the CDR3 is TGTGCCAGCAGCGTAGGGACAGGGGAGGGCGGGGAGCTGTTTTTT. This translates into CASSVGTGEGGELFF.